These 24 T cell receptor beta chains share one sample of origin, sequenced in a study of blood T cells in healthy people across ages. Next came a second PCR, run for about 7 to 12 cycles, which used a sample-barcoded 5' primer along with a J-beta primer mix. TCRdb analysed the 5' RACE reads with MiXCR anew, one entry per CDR3 protein. The sample includes some 780,000 distinct CDR3 sequences, 56% of them seen just once. Sequenced: blood. Receptor source: a man in his forties in good health.

This chain connects TRBV20-1 to TRBJ2-7; 9 nucleotides align to TRBD2. TRBJ2-5 matches the DNA end more closely, so the J call is doubtful. Germline V gives CDR1 DFQATT, CDR2 SNEGSKA (reference sequence). The CDR3 covers 16 residues. The CDR3 DNA sequence: TGCAGTGCAGGGGAGGGGTACGGCGGGAGGGATGAGACCCAGTACTTC. It is translated as CSAGEGYGGRDETQYF.

The V gene is TRBV27, the J gene TRBJ2-1; TRBD2 agrees at 11 bases. There are 19 residues in the CDR3. V was clipped by 6 bases and J by 3 bases; unmatched bases: 16. Germline CDR1 reads MNHEY; CDR2 reads SMNVEV (reference sequence). CDR3 sequence (DNA): TGTGCCAGCAGGACTAGGGGGACTAGCGGACTAAGTTTCTACAATGAGCAGTTCTTC. Translated, it gives CASRTRGTSGLSFYNEQFF.

V is TRBV9 and J is TRBJ2-6; D gene ambiguous. The V end was cut by 7 bases, the J end by 1 base, with 15 bases between. The CDR3 runs to 16 residues. Germline V gene sequence: CDR1 SGDLS, CDR2 YYNGEE. The CDR3 protein is CASLSTGASGANVLTF. CDR3 nucleotides: TGTGCCAGCTTAAGTACTGGAGCGTCTGGGGCCAACGTCCTGACTTTC.

The rearrangement uses TRBV6-5 and TRBJ2-7; 9 bases match TRBD1. The end of the DNA is better explained by TRBJ2-5, so the J call may be wrong. The CDR3 spans 19 residues. Germline values: CDR1 MNHEY, CDR2 SVGAGI. The CDR3 nucleotides are TGTGCCAGCAGTTACATAGCATTGCTGGGACAGGGTAGGATAGAGACCCAGTACTTC. Amino acid sequence: CASSYIALLGQGRIETQYF.

V is TRBV5-1 and J is TRBJ2-7; 8 nucleotides agree with TRBD1. Trimming cost V 5 bases and J 5 bases; bases outside gene matches: 12. In germline, CDR1 is SGHRS, CDR2 YFSETQ. This CDR3 is built from 15 residues. CDR3 bases: TGCGCCAGCAGACTCTCCCGTGACAGGGGCCACGAGCAGTACTTC. This gives the protein CASRLSRDRGHEQYF. The full variable domain, in which reference TRBV5-1 and TRBJ2-7 provide the parts outside the CDR3, is KAGVTQTPRYLIKTRGQQVTLSCSPISGHRSVSWYQQTPGQGLQFLFEYFSETQRNKGNFPGRFSGRQFSNSRSEMNVSTLELGDSALYLCASRLSRDRGHEQYFGPGTRLTVT.

The chain couples TRBV29-1 to TRBJ2-3, with TRBD1 matching over 9 bases. Germline CDR1 reads SQVTM; CDR2 reads ANQGSEA. V lost 0 bases, J lost 8 bases, and 9 bases stayed unmatched. This CDR3 region has 15 residues. The CDR3 nucleotides read TGCAGCGTTGAAGACGGGACAGGGTACGCGGTTACGCAGTATTTT. Translation: CSVEDGTGYAVTQYF.

The gene calls are TRBV5-1 and TRBJ1-2; D remains ambiguous. The CDR3 length is 19 residues. The V end lost 0 bases, the J end lost 0 bases, and 21 bases lay between the germline ends. The germline gives CDR1 SGHRS, CDR2 YFSETQ. CDR3 DNA: TGCGCCAGCAGCTTGGTACCAGCACAGAAACAAAATGCTAACTATGGCTACACCTTC. It encodes CASSLVPAQKQNANYGYTF.

This clonotype was seen only a few times. This chain connects TRBV6-6 to TRBJ2-1; 9 positions agree with TRBD1. Germline V gene sequence: CDR1 MNHNY, CDR2 SVGAGI (reference sequence). The CDR3 runs 14 residues. V lost 2 bases, J lost 7 bases, and 3 bases stayed unmatched. The CDR3, as DNA: TGTGCCAGCAGTTACCACGACAGGGGGAATGAGCAGTTCTTC. Translation gives CASSYHDRGNEQFF.

V gene TRBV12-3 or TRBV12-4 combines with J gene TRBJ1-4; weak D call: TRBD1 (6 bases). The V end lost 7 bases, the J end lost 5 bases, and 20 bases lay between the germline ends. The CDR3 is made up of 16 amino acids. DNA for the CDR3: TGTGCCAGCATCAATACCGGGGGGGCGCGAAATGAAAAACTGTTTTTT. This encodes CASINTGGARNEKLFF.

This clonotype occurred once. DNA for the CDR3: TGTGCCAGCAGCTTATTCTCGGCAGGGATCTACTACGAGCAGTACTTC. Translating gives CASSLFSAGIYYEQYF. This sequence joins TRBV11-1 and TRBJ2-4; TRBD1 is a possible D gene (5 bases). The J call may be faulty, since TRBJ2-7 better matches the DNA end. CDR3 size: 16 residues. Germline loops: CDR1 SGHAT, CDR2 FQDESV (reference sequence).

The chain employs TRBV6-1 and TRBJ2-3; D may be TRBD1 or TRBD2 (5 bases each). This CDR3 comprises 14 residues. V was pared by 9 bases and J by 6 bases, with 19 bases between. The germline gives CDR1 MNHNS, CDR2 SASEGT. Here the CDR3 reads CASRPGPWGDTQYF. The DNA of the CDR3 is TGTGCCAGTAGACCGGGACCCTGGGGTGATACGCAGTATTTT.

This clonotype has a handful of counts. The gene calls are TRBV27 and TRBJ2-1, with 8 nucleotides matching TRBD2. Per germline, CDR1 MNHEY and CDR2 SMNVEV (reference sequence). The CDR3 runs to 16 residues. V lost 5 bases, J lost 0 bases, and 6 bases stayed unmatched. The DNA for the CDR3 is TGTGCCAGCAGTCCCCCCAGCGGGAGCTCCTACAATGAGCAGTTCTTC. Its translation: CASSPPSGSSYNEQFF.

This clonotype was counted only a few times. The chain carries TRBV6-2 or TRBV6-3 and TRBJ2-6, with D maybe TRBD1 (5 bases). V lost 5 bases, J lost 4 bases, and 15 bases lay in between. Germline V gene sequence: CDR1 MNHEY, CDR2 SVGEGT. CDR3 length: 16 residues. The CDR3 sequence: CASSGAFWNGANVLTF. CDR3 nucleotides: TGTGCCAGCAGTGGGGCCTTTTGGAACGGGGCCAACGTCCTGACTTTC.

This chain joins TRBV5-1 and TRBJ2-1; 12 positions agree with TRBD2. The germline gives CDR1 SGHRS, CDR2 YFSETQ. The CDR3 spans 17 residues. V lost 4 bases and J lost 2; bases outside the gene matches: 7. The CDR3 region has the DNA TGCGCCAGCAGCCTTACTAGCGGGAGGATTACCTACAATGAGCAGTTCTTC. The encoded protein is CASSLTSGRITYNEQFF.

The chain couples TRBV14 to TRBJ2-7, with D possibly being TRBD1 (6 bases). Germline V gene lookup returns CDR1 SGHDN and CDR2 FVKESK. The CDR3 sequence is 15 residues long. The germline V and J ends were trimmed by 6 bases and 2 bases, with 17 bases remaining between them. The CDR3 DNA follows: TGTGCCAGCAGACCAGAACAGGGTTATCCCTACGAGCAGTACTTC. This gives the protein CASRPEQGYPYEQYF.

J is TRBJ2-1 and V is TRBV27; tentative D call: TRBD1 (5 bases). V lost 6 bases and J 3 bases, leaving 9 bases between the germline ends. CDR1 and CDR2 (germline): MNHEY, SMNVEV (reference sequence). The CDR3 is 13 amino acids. This CDR3 reads CASRYQGYNEQFF. The CDR3 coding sequence is TGTGCCAGCAGATACCAGGGCTACAATGAGCAGTTCTTC.

Turning to this clonotype: At one end, the junction sequence differs from germline, possibly due to a read error. The chain carries TRBV20-1 and TRBJ1-5, with D maybe TRBD1 (5 bases). The CDR3 spans 16 residues. Germline CDR1 DFQATT, CDR2 SNEGSKA (reference sequence). The CDR3 DNA is TGCGGTGCTAGCCGAACGGGGGGAAAAGGCAATCAGCCCCAGCATTTT. Protein: CGASRTGGKGNQPQHF.

This chain's CDR3 is CASSTGQGAHEQFF. The CDR3 DNA reads as TGTGCCAGTAGCACGGGACAGGGGGCGCATGAGCAGTTCTTC. The chain is built from TRBV19 and TRBJ2-1; 12 positions match TRBD1. With 6 bases clipped from V and 8 bases from J, the junction kept 5 bases outside the gene matches. This CDR3 is built from 14 residues. CDR1 is LNHDA and CDR2 is SQIVND in the germline V gene (reference sequence).

This clonotype is a singleton in its sample. The chain couples TRBV10-3 to TRBJ2-5; D perhaps matches TRBD2 (6 bases). V dropped 8 bases and J dropped 2 bases, with 6 bases sitting between them. Looked up from germline, CDR1 is ENHRY and CDR2 is SYGVKD. The CDR3 extends over 11 amino acids. The CDR3 region is CAIGGQETQYF. The CDR3 region has the DNA TGTGCCATCGGGGGGCAAGAGACCCAGTACTTC.

The chain has TRBV7-2 and TRBJ2-1; D not resolved. CDR3 length equals 15 residues. The V gene lost 5 bases and the J gene lost 9 bases, with 20 bases spanning the gap. In germline, CDR1 is SGHTA, CDR2 FQGNSA. The CDR3 here is CASSPSGMAFSEQFF. The CDR3, as DNA: TGTGCCAGCAGCCCCAGTGGTATGGCTTTTAGTGAGCAGTTCTTC.

This clonotype came up many times. The chain recombines TRBV4-1 with TRBJ1-5; D gene ambiguous. Trimming removed 4 bases from V and 15 bases from J, with 19 bases in between. This CDR3 comprises 13 residues. Germline V gene data show CDR1 as MGHRA and CDR2 as YSYEKL. In DNA form, the CDR3 reads TGCGCCAGCAGCCCCCCCGGGGAGGAAAATGTGCATTTT. Its protein product is CASSPPGEENVHF.

The V and J genes are TRBV7-9 and TRBJ2-5; unclear D gene. Germline lookup yields CDR1 SEHNR and CDR2 FQNEAQ (reference sequence). Trimming removed 2 bases at V and 5 bases at J, with 6 bases between. The CDR3 spans 12 residues. CDR3 nucleotide sequence: TGTGCCAGCAGCTTATGGCCGGAGACCCAGTACTTC. As protein: CASSLWPETQYF. Based on the CDR3 plus reference TRBV7-9 and TRBJ2-5, the full variable domain is DTGVSQNPRHKITKRGQNVTFRCDPISEHNRLYWYRQTLGQGPEFLTYFQNEAQLEKSRLLSDRFSAERPKGSFSTLEIQRTEQGDSAMYLCASSLWPETQYFGPGTRLLVL.

The table lists this clonotype with a count of one. The chain uses TRBV20-1 and TRBJ2-1; weak D call: TRBD1 (6 bases). The CDR3 is made up of 12 amino acids. Germline-derived CDR1 and CDR2 are DFQATT and SNEGSKA (reference sequence). Trimming took off 3 bases at V and 9 bases at J, with 12 bases between the two ends. CDR3 amino acids: CSASEGGGEQFF. Here the CDR3 DNA reads TGCAGTGCTAGCGAAGGGGGTGGTGAGCAGTTCTTC.

The chain joins TRBV3-1 to TRBJ1-6, with 7 positions matching TRBD1. Trimming at V came to 6 bases and at J to 8 bases, leaving 7 bases not matched to a gene. This CDR3 is 14 amino acids long. Germline V gene lookup returns CDR1 LGHDT and CDR2 YNNKEL (reference sequence). The CDR3 nucleotides are TGTGCCAGCAGGACGACAGGGAACCATTCACCCCTCCACTTT. Translating gives CASRTTGNHSPLHF.